Below, 30 T cell receptor beta chains from the same sample are listed, as sequenced in a study of Ad26.COV2.S vaccination and SARS-CoV-2 variants. Produced via immunoSEQ multiplex PCR; TCRdb's table is partial and in-frame only. The sample lists 350,000 to 550,000 clones, 89% occurring once. Treatment specified: 15 to 20 received Ad26.COV2.S at low or high dose, single or two shots; about 5 received placebo; per-sample allocation not given. All samples were drawn on day 63, counting from the first vaccine or placebo injection. The sequencing used peripheral blood, collected in a trial of Ad26.COV2.S vaccine versus placebo. The receptors come from a person aged 18-60 years who received the Ad26.COV2.S COVID-19 vaccine or a placebo.

The J gene is TRBJ1-6, the V gene TRBV6-2 or TRBV6-3, with D perhaps matching TRBD1 (5 bases). The CDR3 loop spans 16 amino acids. Germline CDR1 reads MNHEY; CDR2 reads SVGEGT. Trimming stripped 2 bases from V and 5 bases from J, with 13 bases between. In DNA form, the CDR3 reads TGTGCCAGCAGTTACGGGGCTTGGCGGCATAATTCACCCCTCCACTTT. It is translated as CASSYGAWRHNSPLHF.

The gene calls are TRBV5-1 and TRBJ1-6, with D hard to call. Germline V CDR1 and CDR2: SGHRS, YFSETQ. The CDR3 covers 15 residues. The V end lost 0 bases, the J end lost 7 bases, and 11 bases lay between the germline ends. The CDR3 nucleotides read TGCGCCAGCAGCTTGGCGGGGATGAACAATTCACCCCTCCACTTT. As protein: CASSLAGMNNSPLHF.

The chain employs TRBV4-3 and TRBJ1-1; D is perhaps TRBD1 (6 bases). Germline V gives CDR1 LGHNA, CDR2 YSLEER. This CDR3 contains 13 residues. Trimming removed 4 bases from V and 10 bases from J, with 16 bases in between. The CDR3 here is CASSLNRASGAFF. The CDR3 nucleotides read TGCGCCAGCAGCCTAAACAGGGCCTCGGGAGCTTTCTTT.

The rearrangement joins TRBV20-1 to TRBJ2-7; D gene uncertain. Germline assignment: CDR1 DFQATT and CDR2 SNEGSKA (reference sequence). Trimming left V 3 bases short and J 3 bases short, with 3 bases between. The CDR3 spans 10 residues. DNA of the CDR3: TGCAGTGCTAGGAACTACGAGCAGTACTTC. Protein product: CSARNYEQYF.

This chain joins TRBV6-5 and TRBJ1-4; no clear D. V lost 0 bases and J lost 7, with 9 bases in between. Germline CDR1 MNHEY, CDR2 SVGAGI. CDR3 size: 14 residues. CDR3 sequence: CASSYSSEAEKLFF. CDR3 nucleotide sequence: TGTGCCAGCAGTTACTCGTCAGAGGCTGAAAAACTGTTTTTT.

The chain employs TRBV29-1 and TRBJ1-4; 9 bases line up with TRBD1. Germline CDR1 and CDR2: SQVTM and ANQGSEA. CDR3 length equals 13 residues. With V trimmed by 7 bases and J by 6 bases, 6 bases remained unmatched. Here the CDR3 reads CSGLTGGDEKLFF. In DNA form, the CDR3 reads TGCAGCGGCCTGACAGGGGGTGATGAAAAACTGTTTTTT.

The chain carries TRBV9 and TRBJ1-1; the D gene is possibly TRBD1 (5 bases). CDR1 is SGDLS, CDR2 YYNGEE, per germline. CDR3 size: 17 residues. The V end lost 4 bases, the J end lost 1 base, and 20 bases lay between the germline ends. The CDR3 DNA is TGTGCCAGCAGCCCCCTACTTAAAGGGGCGGGGAACACTGAAGCTTTCTTT. Translation gives CASSPLLKGAGNTEAFF.

Here the CDR3 reads CASSIDREEGANYGYTF. The CDR3, as DNA: TGTGCCAGTAGTATAGATCGCGAAGAGGGGGCAAACTATGGCTACACCTTC. J is TRBJ1-2 and V is TRBV19, with 7 bases that match TRBD1. V lost 0 bases and J lost 2; bases outside the gene matches: 9. The germline gives CDR1 LNHDA, CDR2 SQIVND (reference sequence). CDR3 length: 17 amino acids.

This chain links TRBV27 with TRBJ1-1; D perhaps matches TRBD1 (6 bases). The germline gives CDR1 MNHEY, CDR2 SMNVEV (reference sequence). The CDR3 contains 14 residues. V was clipped by 2 bases and J by 4 bases, with 11 bases between them. CDR3 residues: CASSLVGGFTEAFF. CDR3 nucleotide sequence: TGTGCCAGCAGTTTAGTAGGGGGGTTCACTGAAGCTTTCTTT.

This clone was seen a handful of times. CDR3 amino acids: CASSFFPTAKAFF. CDR3 nucleotide sequence: TGTGCCAGCAGCTTCTTCCCGACAGCTAAGGCTTTCTTT. The chain carries TRBV11-3 and TRBJ1-1, with a weak D call TRBD1 (5 bases). The germline CDR1 and CDR2 sequences are SGHNT and YENEEA. CDR3 length: 13 amino acids. The V end was cut by 3 bases, the J end by 11 bases, with 16 bases between.

The CDR3: CASSPKVRALMSQHF. CDR3 nucleotide sequence: TGCGCCAGCAGCCCAAAAGTTAGGGCCTTGATGTCCCAGCATTTT. The chain uses TRBV4-1 and TRBJ1-5; unclear D gene. The ends were cut back, 4 bases at V and 11 bases at J, with 21 bases in the middle. CDR1 is MGHRA and CDR2 is YSYEKL in the germline V gene. This CDR3 has 15 residues.

This chain joins TRBV6-5 and TRBJ1-2, with unresolved D. V was trimmed by 6 bases and J by 5 bases, leaving 13 bases between them. Per the germline V gene, CDR1 is MNHEY and CDR2 is SVGAGI. CDR3 size: 13 residues. As DNA, the CDR3 is TGTGCCAGCAGCCACCCCTATAGGTATGGCTACACCTTC. Translating gives CASSHPYRYGYTF.

This chain joins TRBV3-1 (or the pseudogene TRBV3-2) and TRBJ1-1; D is possibly TRBD1 (5 bases). V dropped 0 bases and J dropped 1 base, with 15 bases sitting between them. Germline V gives CDR1 LGHDT, CDR2 YNNKEL (reference sequence). The CDR3 is 17 residues long. CDR3 DNA: TGTGCCAGCAGCCAAGAGGGATGGGGACCATGGAACACTGAAGCTTTCTTT. Encoded protein: CASSQEGWGPWNTEAFF.

This chain links TRBV19 with TRBJ2-3; no definite D call. Deletions cut 7 bases from V and 0 bases from J, with 17 bases between. This CDR3 has 16 amino acids. The germline gives CDR1 LNHDA, CDR2 SQIVND (reference sequence). The CDR3 DNA follows: TGTGCCAGTACCTCACGGTCGGGCAGTAGCACAGATACGCAGTATTTT. It translates to CASTSRSGSSTDTQYF.

J is TRBJ1-3 and V is TRBV7-2, with D maybe TRBD1 (6 bases). Trimming shortened V by 2 bases and J by 0 bases, and 11 bases separated the two germline ends. Germline V gene lookup returns CDR1 SGHTA and CDR2 FQGNSA. There are 16 residues in the CDR3. The CDR3 region has the DNA TGTGCCAGCAGCTTACCCCAGGGGAGCTCTGGAAACACCATATATTTT. Translating gives CASSLPQGSSGNTIYF.

This chain connects TRBV5-4 to TRBJ2-1, with 10 bases aligning to TRBD2. With 4 bases clipped from V and 2 bases from J, the junction kept 9 bases outside the gene matches. Germline values: CDR1 SGHNT, CDR2 YYREEE (reference sequence). The CDR3 runs 17 residues. The CDR3 loop is CASSPSSGRRTYNEQFF. The CDR3 DNA reads as TGTGCCAGCAGCCCGTCTAGCGGGAGACGAACCTACAATGAGCAGTTCTTC.

The CDR3 is CASSLTSGDFNEQFF. CDR3 sequence (DNA): TGTGCCAGTAGTTTGACTAGCGGGGACTTCAATGAGCAGTTCTTC. V and J are TRBV19 and TRBJ2-1, with 11 bases identical to TRBD2. V shed 5 bases, J shed 6 bases, and the junction held 6 bases outside the gene matches. The CDR3 covers 15 residues. CDR1 LNHDA and CDR2 SQIVND come from the germline V gene (reference sequence).

This chain links TRBV2 with TRBJ2-3; 8 bases align to TRBD2. This CDR3 contains 14 residues. Germline values: CDR1 SNHLY, CDR2 FYNNEI. The V and J ends lost 4 bases and 5 bases, in that order; junction bases with no gene match: 5. CDR3 in amino acids: CASSAGLGIDTQYF. The CDR3 coding sequence is TGTGCCAGCAGTGCGGGACTAGGCATAGATACGCAGTATTTT.

The chain employs TRBV15 and TRBJ2-3; D gene uncertain. Germline loops: CDR1 LNHNV, CDR2 YYDKDF (reference sequence). The CDR3 runs 14 residues. Trimming stripped 1 base from V and 4 bases from J, with 9 bases between. CDR3 sequence (DNA): TGTGCCACCAGCAGAGTTGCCCAAGCAGATACGCAGTATTTT. Encoded protein: CATSRVAQADTQYF.

The J gene is TRBJ1-4, the V gene TRBV5-1; D remains ambiguous. V dropped 2 bases and J dropped 0 bases, with 5 bases sitting between them. The CDR3 spans 14 residues. CDR1 and CDR2 from the germline V gene are SGHRS and YFSETQ. Here the CDR3 reads CASSLGTTNEKLFF. In nucleotides, the CDR3 is TGCGCCAGCAGCTTAGGGACAACTAATGAAAAACTGTTTTTT. The complete variable domain, with remaining parts taken from reference TRBV5-1 and TRBJ1-4, reads KAGVTQTPRYLIKTRGQQVTLSCSPISGHRSVSWYQQTPGQGLQFLFEYFSETQRNKGNFPGRFSGRQFSNSRSEMNVSTLELGDSALYLCASSLGTTNEKLFFGSGTQLSVL.

This clone was seen only once. This chain links TRBV5-1 with TRBJ1-2; maybe TRBD1 (6 bases). Trimming stripped 1 base from V and 6 bases from J, with 13 bases between. There are 14 residues in the CDR3. Germline lookup yields CDR1 SGHRS and CDR2 YFSETQ. The CDR3 reads CASSLMGAQDGYTF. The CDR3 DNA sequence: TGCGCCAGCAGCTTGATGGGGGCCCAGGATGGCTACACCTTC.

The genes are TRBV13 and TRBJ2-5, with TRBD1 matching 8 bases. The CDR3 is 13 amino acids. V gave up 5 bases and J gave up 3 bases; unmatched junction bases: 2. The germline V gene encodes CDR1 PRHDT and CDR2 FYEKMQ (reference sequence). For the CDR3, the DNA is TGTGCCAGCAGCCAGGGACAGGAAGAGACCCAGTACTTC. It specifies CASSQGQEETQYF.

This CDR3 is CASSPRIATNSPLHF. In nucleotides, the CDR3 is TGTGCCAGCAGTCCACGAATAGCCACTAATTCACCCCTCCACTTT. The V gene is TRBV6-6, the J gene TRBJ1-6, with D hard to call. The V end was cut by 5 bases, the J end by 6 bases, with 14 bases between. The length of the CDR3 is 15 residues. CDR1 is MNHNY, CDR2 SVGAGI, per germline (reference sequence).

This clone was detected only once. The CDR3 spells CASSPTSENIQYF. CDR3 DNA sequence: TGTGCCAGCTCACCAACTAGCGAAAACATTCAGTACTTC. This chain joins TRBV18 and TRBJ2-4, with 7 bases aligning to TRBD2. Germline-derived CDR1 and CDR2 are KGHSH and LQKENI. The CDR3 covers 13 residues. V lost 2 bases, J lost 5 bases, and 0 bases stayed unmatched.

J is TRBJ2-3 and V is TRBV27, with 12 bases fitting TRBD2. V trimming: 4 bases; J trimming: 3 bases; junction bases outside the gene matches: 5. Germline CDR1 MNHEY, CDR2 SMNVEV (reference sequence). The CDR3 consists of 16 residues. This CDR3 reads CASSSSGRARTDTQYF. CDR3 bases: TGTGCCAGCAGTTCTAGCGGGAGGGCGAGGACAGATACGCAGTATTTT.

V and J are TRBV27 and TRBJ2-7, with D possibly being TRBD1 (5 bases). The CDR3 is made up of 14 amino acids. Germline V gene lookup returns CDR1 MNHEY and CDR2 SMNVEV (reference sequence). Trimming took 3 bases from V and 3 from J, leaving 12 bases between them. The CDR3 DNA sequence: TGTGCCAGCAGTTTTCTAGATCAGGGCTACGAGCAGTACTTC. Residues: CASSFLDQGYEQYF.

The chain carries TRBV11-2 and TRBJ2-3; 11 bases are shared with TRBD2. There are 16 residues in the CDR3. The J segment lost 2 bases and the V segment lost 5 bases, leaving 6 bases of the junction unmatched. Germline V gene lookup returns CDR1 SGHAT and CDR2 FQNNGV. The CDR3 reads CASSPVAGGLTDTQYF. The CDR3 region has the DNA TGTGCCAGCAGCCCCGTAGCGGGGGGGCTCACAGATACGCAGTATTTT.

The chain carries TRBV6-5 and TRBJ1-4; a weak D match, TRBD1 (6 bases). Per the germline V gene, CDR1 is MNHEY and CDR2 is SVGAGI. This CDR3 has 14 residues. V was cut by 8 bases and J by 4 bases, with 14 bases left in between. The CDR3 DNA reads as TGTGCCAGCCGGTGGGGACACATTAATGAAAAACTGTTTTTT. It codes for CASRWGHINEKLFF.

Comment on this clone: At the DNA level, this CDR3 is encoded by other sequences in the same sample as well. The rearrangement uses TRBV9 and TRBJ1-5, with D perhaps matching TRBD1 (5 bases). The ends were cut back, 3 bases at V and 1 base at J, with 5 bases in the middle. Germline lookup yields CDR1 SGDLS and CDR2 YYNGEE. This CDR3 has 13 amino acids. CDR3 residues: CASSGDSNQPQHF. The DNA for the CDR3 is TGTGCCAGCAGCGGGGACAGCAATCAGCCCCAGCATTTT.

This clone occurred once. The chain joins TRBV24-1 to TRBJ1-2, with D maybe TRBD1 (6 bases). Germline loops: CDR1 KGHDR, CDR2 SFDVKD. The CDR3 covers 13 residues. Trimming shortened V by 4 bases and J by 2 bases, and 7 bases separated the two germline ends. The CDR3 protein is CATSEDRNYGYTF. CDR3 bases: TGTGCCACCAGTGAAGACAGGAACTATGGCTACACCTTC.